This T cell receptor beta chain emerged from a study of neurological immune-mediated disorders. Points on this clonotype: Its antigen is unknown.

Study results and limitations: The multiple sclerosis repertoire cluster had no clinical or MRI correlate.

The cDNA came from 5'RACE with 10-nucleotide random UMIs. Each CDR3 protein gets one entry after TCRdb re-called the 5' RACE reads with MiXCR. The data show tens of thousands of distinct CDR3 sequences, with 3.5% seen just once and around 3.2% held by the top ten. Germline CDR1 is DFQATT and CDR2 is SNEGSKA (reference sequence). This CDR3 region has 14 residues. V gave up 4 bases and J gave up 3 bases, with 15 bases separating them. The receptor was derived from a woman in her 50s with multiple sclerosis. This rearrangement joins TRBV20-1 to TRBJ1-1; perhaps TRBD1 as D (5 bases). Sequencing was carried out using PBMCs. Here the CDR3 reads CSAKAGGWYTEAFF. CDR3 nucleotides: TGCAGTGCTAAGGCCGGGGGGTGGTACACTGAAGCTTTCTTT.